The 7 T cell receptor beta chains listed next were all sequenced from one sample in a study of T-cell reconstitution after alpha-beta-depleted transplantation in children. Preparation of the TCRbeta library involved a method that used unique molecular identifiers. Each CDR3 protein is one row after TCRdb ran MiXCR on the PCR reads. The sample has 150,000 to 250,000 distinct CDR3 sequences; roughly 6.3% are singletons. The sample here was PBMCs, taken before TCRalphabeta/CD19-depleted stem cell transplant. Every receptor here comes from a girl under three years old with combined immunodeficiency, due to receive a stem cell transplant.

This clonotype was observed a few times. The chain employs TRBV20-1 and TRBJ2-2; 9 nucleotides match TRBD1. V was clipped by 0 bases and J by 1 base; unmatched bases: 3. The germline CDR1 and CDR2 sequences are DFQATT and SNEGSKA (reference sequence). There are 16 residues in the CDR3. The CDR3 spells CSARDMGQGNTGELFF. Written as DNA, the CDR3 is TGCAGTGCTAGAGATATGGGACAGGGGAACACCGGGGAGCTGTTTTTT.

This clonotype was found many times. This rearrangement joins TRBV6-2 or TRBV6-3 to TRBJ2-1; 8 bases fit TRBD1. This CDR3 has 16 amino acids. Germline values: CDR1 MNHEY, CDR2 SVGEGT. Trimming at V came to 2 bases and at J to 8 bases, leaving 11 bases not matched to a gene. As DNA, the CDR3 is TGTGCCAGCAGTTACGCCCCCAGGGGGCTCAGGGATGAGCAGTTCTTC. Translation gives CASSYAPRGLRDEQFF.

In its sample, this clonotype was seen many times. The gene calls are TRBV29-1 and TRBJ2-2; D unclear. The V and J ends lost 4 bases and 3 bases respectively, with 9 bases between them. CDR1 and CDR2 (germline): SQVTM, ANQGSEA. CDR3 length equals 13 residues. CDR3 protein: CSVVGRYTGELFF. The CDR3 DNA reads TGCAGCGTTGTAGGGCGGTACACCGGGGAGCTGTTTTTT.

V gene TRBV6-2 or TRBV6-3 combines with J gene TRBJ1-5, with 7 bases fitting TRBD1. V shed 8 bases and J 4 bases; nucleotides not matched to a gene: 14. Per germline, CDR1 MNHEY and CDR2 SVGEGT. This CDR3 spans 16 amino acids. The CDR3 is CASALGGQHSNQPQHF. Written as DNA, the CDR3 is TGTGCCAGCGCTCTAGGGGGACAGCACTCTAATCAGCCCCAGCATTTT.

This clonotype was seen ten or more times. The V call is TRBV6-2 or TRBV6-3, the J call TRBJ2-1; TRBD1 might be the D (6 bases). Germline V gives CDR1 MNHEY, CDR2 SVGEGT. Trimming stripped 4 bases from V and 8 bases from J, with 15 bases between. CDR3 length: 14 residues. The CDR3 loop reads CASSSHRVFDEQFF. The DNA of the CDR3 is TGTGCCAGCAGTTCACACAGGGTATTCGATGAGCAGTTCTTC.

Many counts were recorded for this clonotype. This chain links TRBV12-3 or TRBV12-4 with TRBJ1-1, with D unresolved. The CDR3 sequence is 14 residues long. With 6 bases removed from V and 0 bases from J, the gap between germline ends came to 11 bases. CDR3 DNA sequence: TGTGCCAGCAGACCCGGTGGGATGAACACTGAAGCTTTCTTT. This codes for CASRPGGMNTEAFF.

This clonotype was seen at least ten times. The chain links TRBV29-1 to TRBJ2-7; 11 positions agree with TRBD2. Unmatched junction bases numbered 3, after V lost 6 bases and J lost 2 bases. CDR3 length equals 13 residues. Germline assignment: CDR1 SQVTM and CDR2 ANQGSEA. CDR3: CSVGSGGAYEQYF. For the CDR3, the DNA is TGCAGCGTCGGTAGCGGGGGGGCCTACGAGCAGTACTTC.